The text below deals with one TCR beta chain. Its cognate antigen is unknown. CDR1 is LNHDA, CDR2 SQIVND, per germline (reference sequence). V shed 4 bases, J shed 7 bases, and the junction held 11 bases outside the gene matches. The CDR3 spans 15 residues. Sequencing was performed with immunoSEQ multiplex PCR; in TCRdb, only in-frame clones are kept and a portion is missing. The table includes roughly 30,000 clones, roughly 74% detected once. The data belong to a study of T cell responses to AZD1222 COVID-19 vaccine. Study-level results: Receipt of two AZD1222 doses was followed by a rise in Spike-specific TCR breadth and depth.

This receptor was taken from an adult who received the AZD1222 COVID-19 vaccine. The chain has TRBV19 and TRBJ1-2; 8 bases fit TRBD1. Material: peripheral blood, obtained 28 days after the second AZD1222 dose. The CDR3 reads CASSNFDRGGLGYTF. The CDR3 DNA reads as TGTGCCAGTAGTAACTTCGACAGGGGCGGTCTTGGCTACACCTTC. Together with reference TRBV19 and TRBJ1-2, the CDR3 gives the full variable domain: DGGITQSPKYLFRKEGQNVTLSCEQNLNHDAMYWYRQDPGQGLRLIYYSQIVNDFQKGDIAEGYSVSREKKESFPLTVTSAQKNPTAFYLCASSNFDRGGLGYTFGSGTRLTVV.